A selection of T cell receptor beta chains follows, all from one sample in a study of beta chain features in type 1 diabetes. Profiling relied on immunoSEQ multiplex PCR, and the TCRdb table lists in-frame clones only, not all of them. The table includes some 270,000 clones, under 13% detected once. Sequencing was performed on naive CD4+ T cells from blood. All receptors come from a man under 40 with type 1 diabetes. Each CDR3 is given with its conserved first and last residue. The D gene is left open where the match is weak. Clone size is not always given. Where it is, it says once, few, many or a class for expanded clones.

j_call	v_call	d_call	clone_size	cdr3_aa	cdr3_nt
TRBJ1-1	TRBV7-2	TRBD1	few	CASSLDGQVGLVFF	TGTGCCAGCAGCTTAGATGGACAGGTTGGTTTGGTCTTCTTT
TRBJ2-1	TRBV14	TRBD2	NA	CASSPGLAVYNEQFF	TGTGCCAGCAGCCCGGGACTAGCCGTCTACAATGAGCAGTTCTTC
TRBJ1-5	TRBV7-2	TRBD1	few	CASSLDRNNQPQHF	TGTGCCAGCAGCTTGGACAGGAACAATCAGCCCCAGCATTTT
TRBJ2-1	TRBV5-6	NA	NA	CASTRADNEQFF	TGTGCCAGCACGAGGGCCGACAATGAGCAGTTCTTC
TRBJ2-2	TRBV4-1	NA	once	CASSQVTTRTGELFF	TGCGCCAGCAGCCAAGTAACTACACGCACCGGGGAGCTGTTTTTT
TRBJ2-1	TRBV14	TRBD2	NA	CASSQDYSSGGYYNEQFF	TGTGCCAGCAGCCAAGATTACTCTAGCGGGGGCTACTACAATGAGCAGTTCTTC
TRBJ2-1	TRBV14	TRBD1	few	CATSDRVNEQFF	TGTGCCACCTCGGACAGGGTAAATGAGCAGTTCTTC
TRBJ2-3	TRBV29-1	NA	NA	CSGRGLDTQYF	TGCAGCGGAAGGGGATTAGATACGCAGTATTTT
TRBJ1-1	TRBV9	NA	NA	CASSAVQGGDTEAFF	TGTGCCAGCAGCGCCGTTCAGGGTGGGGACACTGAAGCTTTCTTT
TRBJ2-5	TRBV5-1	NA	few	CASSLARETQYF	TGCGCCAGCAGCTTGGCCAGGGAGACCCAGTACTTC
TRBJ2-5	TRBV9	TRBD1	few	CASSATGTGETQYF	TGTGCCAGCAGCGCAACCGGGACAGGGGAGACCCAGTACTTC
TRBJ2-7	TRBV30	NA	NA	CAWSVGQPYEQYF	TGTGCCTGGAGTGTTGGCCAACCCTACGAGCAGTACTTC
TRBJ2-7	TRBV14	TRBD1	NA	CASSSRTGSDEQYF	TGTGCCAGCAGCTCCAGGACAGGCTCTGACGAGCAGTACTTC
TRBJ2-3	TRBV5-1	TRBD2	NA	CASSLGVAGASTDTQYF	TGCGCCAGCAGCTTGGGAGTAGCGGGAGCTAGCACAGATACGCAGTATTTT
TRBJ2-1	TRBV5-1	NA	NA	CASSPDLTYNEQFF	TGCGCCAGCAGCCCGGACTTAACCTACAATGAGCAGTTCTTC
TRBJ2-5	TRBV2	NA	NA	CASSEIPRGAQYF	TGTGCCAGCAGTGAGATACCCAGGGGGGCCCAGTACTTC
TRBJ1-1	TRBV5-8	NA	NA	CASSTGTGGTEAFF	TGTGCCAGCAGTACCGGGACCGGGGGCACTGAAGCTTTCTTT
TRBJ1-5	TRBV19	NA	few	CASSNRLRGNNQPQHF	TGTGCCAGTAGTAATAGACTCCGAGGGAACAATCAGCCCCAGCATTTT
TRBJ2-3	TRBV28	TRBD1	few	CASSGTGGLAQYF	TGTGCCAGCAGTGGGACAGGGGGTCTAGCGCAGTATTTT
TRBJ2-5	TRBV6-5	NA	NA	CASSYSGAAGKTQYF	TGTGCCAGCAGTTACTCTGGTGCCGCCGGGAAGACCCAGTACTTC
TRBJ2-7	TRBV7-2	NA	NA	CASSTGPSYEQYF	TGTGCCAGCAGCACGGGTCCCTCCTACGAGCAGTACTTC
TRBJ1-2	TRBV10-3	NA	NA	CAIGEPPTGMRYTF	TGTGCCATCGGGGAGCCACCGACGGGTATGCGTTACACCTTC
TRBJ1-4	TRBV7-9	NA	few	CASSLVQGAGEKLFF	TGTGCCAGCAGCTTAGTTCAGGGCGCGGGAGAAAAACTGTTTTTT